The 30 T cell receptor beta chains presented below share a single source sample, sequenced in a study of T cell repertoires in cytomegalovirus infection. The antigens of these receptors remain unknown. From the reads, TCRdb called clonotypes with MiXCR, one entry per CDR3 protein. Among about 570,000 distinct CDR3 sequences listed, 35% to 50% were seen once. Sequenced here: cultured PBMCs, sampled from culture after CMV antigen stimulation. The receptors come from a human donor in good health (CMV status not recorded). Some clones in this sample may be carry-over from other donors' samples.

The table lists this clonotype with many counts. The chain joins TRBV7-2 to TRBJ2-2; no reliable D call. The CDR3 totals 12 residues. Germline V gene lookup returns CDR1 SGHTA and CDR2 FQGNSA. V dropped 2 bases and J dropped 6 bases, with 4 bases sitting between them. CDR3 sequence (DNA): TGTGCCAGCAGCTTAAGGGCCGGGGAGCTGTTTTTT. It encodes CASSLRAGELFF.

The gene calls are TRBV12-3 or TRBV12-4 and TRBJ1-5; TRBD1 agrees at 8 bases. The CDR3 spans 16 residues. Trimming took 5 bases from V and 6 from J; bases not matched to a gene: 12. In DNA, the CDR3 is TGTGCCAGCAGTGGAACTGACAGGGGAGCAGGTCAGCCCCAGCATTTT. This encodes CASSGTDRGAGQPQHF.

This rearrangement joins TRBV11-2 to TRBJ2-1, with D possibly called TRBD1 or TRBD2 (6 bases each). This CDR3 is 21 amino acids long. The ends were cut back, 2 bases at V and 2 bases at J, with 28 bases in the middle. Germline V gives CDR1 SGHAT, CDR2 FQNNGV. The CDR3 region is CASSLRPWGAWGHQPYNEQFF. The CDR3 DNA reads as TGTGCCAGCAGCTTACGGCCCTGGGGGGCTTGGGGGCACCAACCCTACAATGAGCAGTTCTTC. Using reference TRBV11-2 and TRBJ2-1 for the parts outside the CDR3, the full variable domain is EAGVAQSPRYKIIEKRQSVAFWCNPISGHATLYWYQQILGQGPKLLIQFQNNGVVDDSQLPKDRFSAERLKGVDSTLKIQPAKLEDSAVYLCASSLRPWGAWGHQPYNEQFFGPGTRLTVL.

This clonotype was detected ten times or more. This sequence joins TRBV7-2 and TRBJ1-1; 8 bases line up with TRBD1. With 3 bases clipped from V and 10 bases from J, the junction kept 10 bases outside the gene matches. The CDR3 loop spans 14 amino acids. Looked up from germline, CDR1 is SGHTA and CDR2 is FQGNSA. CDR3 in amino acids: CASSFSRTGMGAFF. In DNA, the CDR3 is TGTGCCAGCAGCTTCTCCCGGACAGGGATGGGAGCTTTCTTT. The whole variable domain, remainder taken from reference TRBV7-2 and TRBJ1-1, is GAGVSQSPSNKVTEKGKDVELRCDPISGHTALYWYRQSLGQGLEFLIYFQGNSAPDKSGLPSDRFSAERTGGSVSTLTIQRTQQEDSAVYLCASSFSRTGMGAFFGQGTRLTVV.

The rearrangement joins TRBV2 to TRBJ1-1, with 9 positions matching TRBD1. Losses at the gene ends were 4 bases for V and 0 bases for J; bases not matched to a gene: 3. Germline values: CDR1 SNHLY, CDR2 FYNNEI. This CDR3 contains 15 residues. CDR3 residues: CASSGQGVMNTEAFF. In nucleotides, the CDR3 is TGTGCCAGCAGTGGACAGGGGGTGATGAACACTGAAGCTTTCTTT.

The chain recombines TRBV12-5 with TRBJ2-2; D not certain. The CDR3 has 15 residues. Trimming took 5 bases from V and 4 from J, leaving 14 bases between them. The germline gives CDR1 LGHNT, CDR2 FRNRAP. CDR3 in DNA: TGTGCTAGTGGTCTCCGAAGGACGGTCACCGGGGAGCTGTTTTTT. As protein: CASGLRRTVTGELFF.

This clonotype was detected a few times. The CDR3: CASYDRDPTTYEQYV. CDR3 DNA sequence: TGTGCCAGTTATGACAGGGACCCCACAACCTACGAGCAGTACGTC. The V call is TRBV6-6, the J call TRBJ2-7, with 7 bases lining up with TRBD1. V lost 9 bases to trimming and J lost 2 bases; unmatched junction nucleotides: 13. The CDR3 runs 15 residues. In germline, CDR1 is MNHNY, CDR2 SVGAGI (reference sequence).

This chain joins TRBV7-2 and TRBJ2-1; TRBD2 matches at 8 bases. After removal of 4 bases from V and 5 bases from J, the junction contained 10 bases not matched to a gene. There are 16 residues in the CDR3. Germline V gene sequence: CDR1 SGHTA, CDR2 FQGNSA. For the CDR3, the DNA is TGTGCCAGCAGCTCTCGGGAGGGCGGGGTAAACAATGAGCAGTTCTTC. It encodes CASSSREGGVNNEQFF. Full variable domain (rest looked up from reference TRBV7-2 and TRBJ2-1): GAGVSQSPSNKVTEKGKDVELRCDPISGHTALYWYRQSLGQGLEFLIYFQGNSAPDKSGLPSDRFSAERTGGSVSTLTIQRTQQEDSAVYLCASSSREGGVNNEQFFGPGTRLTVL.

The chain combines TRBV11-2 with TRBJ2-4, with 11 bases lining up with TRBD1. Trimming cost V 5 bases and J 7 bases; bases outside gene matches: 7. The CDR3 loop spans 15 amino acids. Germline CDR1 is SGHAT and CDR2 is FQNNGV. Here the CDR3 DNA reads TGTGCCAGCAGCCTCGCGGGACAGGGGGTGAACATTCAGTACTTC. The encoded protein is CASSLAGQGVNIQYF.

J is TRBJ2-7 and V is TRBV14, with 8 bases that match TRBD2. V was clipped by 1 base and J by 2 bases; unmatched bases: 4. Germline CDR1 SGHDN, CDR2 FVKESK. The CDR3 covers 15 residues. The CDR3 region has the DNA TGTGCCAGCAGCCAAGGATTGGGACTAGCCTACGAGCAGTACTTC. Amino acid sequence: CASSQGLGLAYEQYF. Based on the CDR3 plus reference TRBV14 and TRBJ2-7, the full variable domain is EAGVTQFPSHSVIEKGQTVTLRCDPISGHDNLYWYRRVMGKEIKFLLHFVKESKQDESGMPNNRFLAERTGGTYSTLKVQPAELEDSGVYFCASSQGLGLAYEQYFGPGTRLTVT.

The chain combines TRBV10-3 with TRBJ2-5; TRBD2 might be the D (6 bases). There are 12 residues in the CDR3. The germline V gene encodes CDR1 ENHRY and CDR2 SYGVKD. V lost 8 bases and J lost 3, with 10 bases in between. In nucleotides, the CDR3 is TGTGCCATCGGCGCTAGCGAAGAGACCCAGTACTTC. Its translation is CAIGASEETQYF.

The V call is TRBV12-3 or TRBV12-4, the J call TRBJ2-3; D is unclear. The CDR3 is 15 residues long. Trimming pared 0 bases from V and 5 bases from J, leaving 12 bases between. CDR3 nucleotides: TGTGCCAGCAGTTTAGCAGGGAATTTCGGAGATACGCAGTATTTT. Protein: CASSLAGNFGDTQYF.

The J gene is TRBJ2-7, the V gene TRBV18; 7 positions match TRBD1. After removal of 2 bases from V and 1 base from J, the junction contained 5 bases not matched to a gene. The CDR3 runs to 15 residues. The V gene's germline CDR1 is KGHSH and CDR2 LQKENI. CDR3 nucleotides: TGTGCCAGCTCACCATTCGAGGGGGCTTCCTACGAGCAGTACTTC. This encodes CASSPFEGASYEQYF.

This clonotype showed up just a few times. The V and J genes are TRBV20-1 and TRBJ2-7; tentative D call: TRBD2 (6 bases). The CDR3 totals 13 residues. V was trimmed by 1 base and J by 6 bases, leaving 13 bases between them. CDR1 is DFQATT, CDR2 SNEGSKA, per germline (reference sequence). The CDR3 sequence: CSARAGTVGEQYF. The CDR3 DNA is TGCAGTGCTAGAGCAGGGACTGTGGGCGAGCAGTACTTC.

This clonotype has just a few counts. The chain joins TRBV7-9 to TRBJ2-1, with D tentatively TRBD1 (5 bases). Looked up from germline, CDR1 is SEHNR and CDR2 is FQNEAQ (reference sequence). This CDR3 has 14 residues. Trimming shortened V by 2 bases and J by 10 bases, and 15 bases separated the two germline ends. CDR3 in DNA: TGTGCCAGCAGCTTACAGGCTGGGGCGTTGGAGCAGTTCTTC. Amino acid sequence: CASSLQAGALEQFF.

The genes are TRBV28 and TRBJ1-3; D perhaps matches TRBD1 (5 bases). V lost 2 bases and J lost 12, with 14 bases in between. The CDR3 loop spans 13 amino acids. CDR1 is MDHEN, CDR2 SYDVKM, per germline. CDR3 bases: TGTGCCAGCAGTTTAAGCTGGGACTACAACATATATTTT. The encoded protein is CASSLSWDYNIYF.

In its sample, this clonotype was seen many times. This chain uses TRBV6-5 with TRBJ2-3; D perhaps matches TRBD2 (6 bases). Trimming shortened V by 0 bases and J by 3 bases, and 10 bases separated the two germline ends. The CDR3 covers 15 residues. Germline V gene data show CDR1 as MNHEY and CDR2 as SVGAGI. The CDR3 reads CASSYSSGGTDTQYF. The CDR3 DNA sequence: TGTGCCAGCAGTTACTCGAGCGGAGGGACAGATACGCAGTATTTT.

CDR3 sequence: CASSTYGPGLPTTSSYEQYF. The CDR3 bases are TGTGCCAGTAGTACCTACGGCCCGGGACTACCTACCACAAGCTCCTACGAGCAGTACTTC. The rearrangement joins TRBV19 to TRBJ2-7; 7 bases are shared with TRBD2. This CDR3 region has 20 residues. Trimming took 4 bases from V and 0 from J; bases not matched to a gene: 21. Germline CDR1 LNHDA, CDR2 SQIVND (reference sequence).

This clonotype was seen only a few times. The chain couples TRBV2 to TRBJ2-7; D perhaps matches TRBD2 (6 bases). CDR1 is SNHLY and CDR2 is FYNNEI in the germline V gene. The CDR3 is made up of 13 amino acids. Trimming removed 6 bases at V and 6 bases at J, with 15 bases between. The CDR3 is CASRTTGSGEQYF. CDR3 nucleotide sequence: TGTGCCAGCAGAACTACCGGGAGCGGCGAGCAGTACTTC.

The chain recombines TRBV7-9 with TRBJ2-7; 8 nucleotides line up with TRBD2. The CDR3 sequence is 17 residues long. CDR1 and CDR2 from the germline V gene are SEHNR and FQNEAQ (reference sequence). With 5 bases clipped from V and 0 bases from J, the junction kept 12 bases outside the gene matches. The CDR3 DNA sequence: TGTGCCAGCAGCGAACTATCGACTAGCGAGTACTCCTACGAGCAGTACTTC. Amino acid sequence: CASSELSTSEYSYEQYF. The complete variable domain, with remaining parts taken from reference TRBV7-9 and TRBJ2-7, reads DTGVSQNPRHKITKRGQNVTFRCDPISEHNRLYWYRQTLGQGPEFLTYFQNEAQLEKSRLLSDRFSAERPKGSFSTLEIQRTEQGDSAMYLCASSELSTSEYSYEQYFGPGTRLTVT.

This clonotype was observed a handful of times. The V call is TRBV7-8, the J call TRBJ1-5, with D unresolved. In germline, CDR1 is SGHVS, CDR2 FQNEAQ. V lost 1 base and J 5 bases, leaving 6 bases between the germline ends. The CDR3 sequence is 13 residues long. Here the CDR3 reads CASSLVIDQPQHF. Written as DNA, the CDR3 is TGTGCCAGCAGCTTAGTAATCGATCAGCCCCAGCATTTT.

The chain couples TRBV7-2 to TRBJ2-7; 7 bases line up with TRBD2. Germline values: CDR1 SGHTA, CDR2 FQGNSA. The CDR3 spans 14 residues. With 2 bases clipped from V and 7 bases from J, the junction kept 8 bases outside the gene matches. CDR3 coding DNA: TGTGCCAGCAGCTTAAGGGAGGGCCTTCGAGAGCAGTACTTC. Encoded protein: CASSLREGLREQYF.

This clonotype has just a few counts. The chain employs TRBV28 and TRBJ1-6; maybe TRBD1 (6 bases). Per the germline V gene, CDR1 is MDHEN and CDR2 is SYDVKM. This CDR3 comprises 17 residues. V was pared by 4 bases and J by 8 bases, with 21 bases between. DNA of the CDR3: TGTGCCAGCAGTTCCCCCTGGGACAAAGGCCTCGATTCACCCCTCCACTTT. It encodes CASSSPWDKGLDSPLHF.

V usage is TRBV19 and J usage is TRBJ2-7, with 10 bases that match TRBD1. Per germline, CDR1 LNHDA and CDR2 SQIVND (reference sequence). J lost 4 bases, V lost 6 bases, and 6 bases had no gene match. The CDR3 totals 14 residues. CDR3 nucleotides: TGTGCCAGTAGCGCCGGGACAGGGGATTACGAGCAGTACTTC. Its translation: CASSAGTGDYEQYF.

This clonotype was counted a few times. The chain joins TRBV7-2 to TRBJ2-7; a possible D gene is TRBD2 (5 bases). The CDR3 has 17 amino acids. Germline CDR1 SGHTA, CDR2 FQGNSA. Trimming stripped 5 bases from V and 0 bases from J, with 20 bases between. CDR3 coding DNA: TGTGCCAGCAGCCCACCACCGGGCGGGCCCAGCTCCTACGAGCAGTACTTC. Its translation: CASSPPPGGPSSYEQYF.

In this sample, this clonotype turned up many times. The chain has TRBV7-2 and TRBJ1-4; D gene unclear. CDR1 SGHTA and CDR2 FQGNSA come from the germline V gene. The length of the CDR3 is 14 residues. Trimming stripped 8 bases from V and 8 bases from J, with 18 bases between. The CDR3 DNA reads TGTGCCAGCTCTCTAGGCATCCCGGGGGAAAAACTGTTTTTT. This sequence encodes CASSLGIPGEKLFF.

This clonotype appeared a few times. The chain joins TRBV7-9 to TRBJ2-4; D is undetermined. V lost 3 bases and J 6 bases, leaving 6 bases between the germline ends. There are 12 residues in the CDR3. Germline V gene data show CDR1 as SEHNR and CDR2 as FQNEAQ (reference sequence). The CDR3, as DNA: TGTGCCAGCAGCTTCGGCGCAAACATTCAGTACTTC. Translated, it gives CASSFGANIQYF.

This clonotype was observed a handful of times. The CDR3 sequence is CASSPGLASGIDGELFF. Written as DNA, the CDR3 is TGTGCCAGCAGCCCTGGGCTCGCTAGCGGGATTGACGGGGAGCTGTTTTTT. The chain joins TRBV7-9 to TRBJ2-2, with 9 bases matching TRBD2. Germline V gives CDR1 SEHNR, CDR2 FQNEAQ (reference sequence). J was trimmed by 7 bases and V by 5 bases; bases with no gene match: 14. The CDR3 consists of 17 residues.

In its sample, this clonotype was seen a few times. The chain joins TRBV6-6 to TRBJ1-5, with 7 positions matching TRBD1. This CDR3 contains 13 residues. Germline CDR1 reads MNHNY; CDR2 reads SVGAGI (reference sequence). Trimming removed 4 bases from V and 5 bases from J; junction bases left unmatched: 2. The CDR3 sequence is CASSSGGYQPQHF. The CDR3 DNA follows: TGTGCCAGCAGTTCAGGGGGGTATCAGCCCCAGCATTTT.

The chain recombines TRBV4-3 with TRBJ2-1; a possible D gene is TRBD1 (5 bases). Germline values: CDR1 LGHNA, CDR2 YSLEER. The CDR3 has 14 amino acids. The ends were cut back, 3 bases at V and 4 bases at J, with 10 bases in the middle. CDR3 protein: CASSHLGQYNEQFF. The CDR3 region has the DNA TGCGCCAGCAGCCATTTGGGGCAATACAATGAGCAGTTCTTC.